Following are 24 T cell receptor beta chains from one sample sequenced in a study of cytomegalovirus exposure and HLA in healthy donors (dated by TCRdb to the late 2010s). The library was prepared using the immunoSEQ multiplex PCR assay. As stored in TCRdb, this immuneACCESS dataset retains in-frame rearrangements with V and J assigned. A fraction of the clones does not appear; measured against another copy, unresolved V genes explain less than half of the discrepancy, and the remainder lacks a known reason. A total of tens of thousands of clones appear in this sample, roughly 95% of them only once. Roughly 2.3% of the sample is held by the ten biggest clonotypes. The sample consisted of PBMCs. Receptors originate from a man aged 18-30 years in good health and CMV-seronegative.

This chain connects TRBV11-3 to TRBJ1-1; no clear D gene. V was pared by 5 bases and J by 2 bases, with 12 bases between. Germline lookup yields CDR1 SGHNT and CDR2 YENEEA. CDR3 length: 14 residues. The chain's CDR3 is CASSPEWANTEAFF. CDR3 sequence (DNA): TGTGCCAGCAGCCCCGAGTGGGCTAACACTGAAGCTTTCTTT.

The chain recombines TRBV9 with TRBJ2-5; 7 bases match TRBD1. V was pared by 0 bases and J by 7 bases, with 9 bases of the junction left unmatched. Germline CDR1 reads SGDLS; CDR2 reads YYNGEE. This CDR3 comprises 15 residues. The CDR3 is CASSVGEQGSLTQYF. In nucleotides, the CDR3 is TGTGCCAGCAGCGTAGGAGAACAGGGGAGTTTGACCCAGTACTTC.

The V call is TRBV27, the J call TRBJ1-2; 7 bases are a match to TRBD1. Per germline, CDR1 MNHEY and CDR2 SMNVEV (reference sequence). The CDR3 contains 14 residues. V trimming: 5 bases; J trimming: 8 bases; junction bases outside the gene matches: 11. The CDR3 coding sequence is TGTGCCAGCAGTCCATCAGACAGGGCGGGAGGCTACACCTTC. Its translation is CASSPSDRAGGYTF.

This chain links TRBV6-6 with TRBJ1-5; TRBD1 might be the D (6 bases). Germline CDR1 is MNHNY and CDR2 is SVGAGI (reference sequence). This CDR3 is built from 16 residues. V lost 8 bases to trimming and J lost 0 bases, with 17 bases between them. CDR3 residues: CASSTGGAYSNQPQHF. In DNA form, the CDR3 reads TGTGCCAGCTCGACAGGTGGGGCATATAGCAATCAGCCCCAGCATTTT.

The gene calls are TRBV29-1 and TRBJ2-7; D may be TRBD1 (5 bases). V lost 5 bases and J lost 0, with 14 bases in between. CDR1 and CDR2 from the germline V gene are SQVTM and ANQGSEA. CDR3 length equals 14 residues. The CDR3 bases are TGCAGCGTTATACGACAGAGGAGCTCCTACGAGCAGTACTTC. This gives the protein CSVIRQRSSYEQYF.

The rearrangement joins TRBV6-1 to TRBJ1-1; TRBD1 might be the D (5 bases). Germline CDR1 is MNHNS and CDR2 is SASEGT. The CDR3 contains 14 residues. V lost 3 bases, J lost 3 bases, and 11 bases lay in between. CDR3 in amino acids: CASSEKGEDTEAFF. Here the CDR3 DNA reads TGTGCCAGCAGTGAGAAAGGGGAAGACACTGAAGCTTTCTTT.

The chain links TRBV11-2 to TRBJ2-1; TRBD1 aligns across 8 bases. The CDR3 consists of 15 residues. The J segment lost 3 bases and the V segment lost 5 bases, leaving 6 bases of the junction unmatched. Germline V gene sequence: CDR1 SGHAT, CDR2 FQNNGV. CDR3 protein: CASSPRGQGYNEQFF. In DNA form, the CDR3 reads TGTGCCAGCAGCCCGCGAGGACAGGGCTACAATGAGCAGTTCTTC.

This chain connects TRBV2 to TRBJ1-5, with 10 bases identical to TRBD1. The CDR3 consists of 15 residues. The V and J ends lost 3 bases and 4 bases, in that order; junction bases with no gene match: 3. Germline V gives CDR1 SNHLY, CDR2 FYNNEI. The CDR3: CASSDGTGANQPQHF. The CDR3 DNA is TGTGCCAGCAGTGACGGGACAGGGGCGAATCAGCCCCAGCATTTT.

V gene TRBV10-2 combines with J gene TRBJ1-2, with 10 positions matching TRBD1. Germline CDR1 WSHSY, CDR2 SAAADI. The CDR3 has 18 residues. Trimming at V came to 0 bases and at J to 3 bases, leaving 10 bases not matched to a gene. The CDR3 coding sequence is TGCGCCAGCAGTGAGTCGCGGGATGGGGACAGGGGCCACTATGGCTACACCTTC. This sequence encodes CASSESRDGDRGHYGYTF.

This chain uses TRBV30 with TRBJ2-7, with D unresolved. Germline CDR1 GTSNPN, CDR2 SVGIG (reference sequence). Deletions cut 1 base from V and 3 bases from J, with 7 bases between. This CDR3 contains 12 residues. The CDR3 bases are TGTGCCTGGAGTGCCGTCGGCTACGAGCAGTACTTC. It specifies CAWSAVGYEQYF.

The chain joins TRBV6-5 to TRBJ1-1; no firm D call. This CDR3 spans 13 amino acids. Germline V gene lookup returns CDR1 MNHEY and CDR2 SVGAGI. V lost 2 bases, J lost 3 bases, and 7 bases lay in between. The CDR3 DNA reads TGTGCCAGCAGTTACGCAGGCCACACTGAAGCTTTCTTT. Amino acids: CASSYAGHTEAFF.

This rearrangement joins TRBV5-4 to TRBJ1-2, with D perhaps TRBD1 (6 bases). This CDR3 has 16 residues. CDR1 and CDR2 (germline): SGHNT, YYREEE (reference sequence). Trimming took 0 bases from V and 0 from J, leaving 12 bases between them. This chain's CDR3 is CASSLATGRTNYGYTF. For the CDR3, the DNA is TGTGCCAGCAGCTTGGCGACAGGCCGTACTAACTATGGCTACACCTTC.

V usage is TRBV4-2 and J usage is TRBJ2-2; D perhaps matches TRBD1 (5 bases). This CDR3 has 16 residues. V lost 4 bases and J lost 0, with 12 bases in between. In germline, CDR1 is LGHNA, CDR2 YNFKEQ. Written as DNA, the CDR3 is TGTGCCAGCAGCCCAAGGGCAGGGTCGAACACCGGGGAGCTGTTTTTT. It specifies CASSPRAGSNTGELFF.

The chain has TRBV11-2 and TRBJ2-6; possible D gene TRBD1, 6 bases. The CDR3 loop spans 18 amino acids. Looked up from germline, CDR1 is SGHAT and CDR2 is FQNNGV. V lost 0 bases to trimming and J lost 0 bases, with 12 bases between them. The CDR3, as DNA: TGTGCCAGCAGCTTAGAAACAGGGTTTATCTCTGGGGCCAACGTCCTGACTTTC. Translating it yields CASSLETGFISGANVLTF.

The chain is built from TRBV11-3 and TRBJ1-2; 10 bases match TRBD1. This CDR3 has 15 residues. CDR1 and CDR2 from the germline V gene are SGHNT and YENEEA. The V gene end was trimmed by 4 bases and the J gene end by 1 base; junction bases not matched to a gene: 3. CDR3 loop: CASSSGTGDNYGYTF. The DNA of the CDR3 is TGTGCCAGCAGCTCCGGGACAGGGGATAACTATGGCTACACCTTC.

The chain is built from TRBV10-3 and TRBJ2-7; perhaps TRBD2 as D (6 bases). Trimming removed 5 bases from V and 5 bases from J, with 13 bases in between. The germline V gene encodes CDR1 ENHRY and CDR2 SYGVKD. This CDR3 spans 13 amino acids. Written as DNA, the CDR3 is TGTGCCATCAGTACGCTAGCGTTTGACGAGCAGTACTTC. Translating it yields CAISTLAFDEQYF.

The chain employs TRBV6-5 and TRBJ2-7; 8 positions match TRBD2. Germline CDR1 MNHEY, CDR2 SVGAGI. The CDR3 is made up of 15 amino acids. Germline trimming cut 5 bases from V and 0 bases from J; bases unmatched to any gene: 6. The DNA for the CDR3 is TGTGCCAGCAGTGTCGAGACTAGCGCCTCCTACGAGCAGTACTTC. It codes for CASSVETSASYEQYF.

The genes are TRBV28 and TRBJ1-2; D possibly corresponds to TRBD1 (6 bases). CDR3 length: 14 amino acids. Germline CDR1 and CDR2: MDHEN and SYDVKM. Trimming shortened V by 7 bases and J by 4 bases, and 16 bases separated the two germline ends. The CDR3 nucleotides read TGTGCCAGCACCACAGGGTCTCTGGGCTATGGCTACACCTTC. Translating it yields CASTTGSLGYGYTF.

This sequence joins TRBV5-4 and TRBJ1-1, with a possible D match to TRBD1 (6 bases). This CDR3 is built from 13 residues. The V gene lost 0 bases and the J gene lost 8 bases, with 11 bases spanning the gap. CDR1 is SGHNT and CDR2 is YYREEE in the germline V gene (reference sequence). The CDR3 DNA follows: TGTGCCAGCAGCTTGGACCCAGGGGAAGAAGCTTTCTTT. It codes for CASSLDPGEEAFF.

With respect to this clone: At the DNA level, this CDR3 is encoded by other sequences in the same sample as well. The chain combines TRBV10-3 with TRBJ2-7, with 7 bases identical to TRBD1. Germline V CDR1 and CDR2: ENHRY, SYGVKD. V gave up 3 bases and J gave up 3 bases; unmatched junction bases: 5. The CDR3 length is 14 residues. The CDR3 reads CAISDRTGGYEQYF. The CDR3 DNA is TGTGCCATCAGTGACAGGACAGGTGGCTACGAGCAGTACTTC.

This sequence joins TRBV19 and TRBJ2-2, with D possibly being TRBD2 (7 bases). V lost 5 bases and J 0 bases, leaving 13 bases between the germline ends. This CDR3 contains 16 residues. Germline V gene lookup returns CDR1 LNHDA and CDR2 SQIVND (reference sequence). The CDR3 sequence is CASSPSGTTNTGELFF. CDR3 DNA: TGTGCCAGTAGTCCCAGCGGGACAACGAACACCGGGGAGCTGTTTTTT. Based on the CDR3 plus reference TRBV19 and TRBJ2-2, the full variable domain is DGGITQSPKYLFRKEGQNVTLSCEQNLNHDAMYWYRQDPGQGLRLIYYSQIVNDFQKGDIAEGYSVSREKKESFPLTVTSAQKNPTAFYLCASSPSGTTNTGELFFGEGSRLTVL.

This chain uses TRBV27 with TRBJ2-7; 7 bases line up with TRBD1. The V and J ends lost 4 bases and 7 bases, in that order; junction bases with no gene match: 7. The CDR3 has 13 amino acids. Per germline, CDR1 MNHEY and CDR2 SMNVEV (reference sequence). CDR3 in DNA: TGTGCCAGCAGTTCTAAGGGGGCCTGGGAGCAGTACTTC. Translating gives CASSSKGAWEQYF.

The chain carries TRBV7-3 and TRBJ2-5; weak D call: TRBD1 (7 bases). Germline V gene lookup returns CDR1 SGHTA and CDR2 FQGTGA. The V and J ends lost 2 bases and 5 bases respectively, with 9 bases between them. This CDR3 has 13 residues. This chain's CDR3 is CASSLAGGETQYF. The CDR3 bases are TGTGCCAGCAGCTTAGCAGGGGGGGAGACCCAGTACTTC. Variable domain in full (rest from reference TRBV7-3 and TRBJ2-5): GAGVSQTPSNKVTEKGKYVELRCDPISGHTALYWYRQSLGQGPEFLIYFQGTGAADDSGLPNDRFFAVRPEGSVSTLKIQRTERGDSAVYLCASSLAGGETQYFGPGTRLLVL.

The rearrangement links TRBV27 to TRBJ1-1; D is uncertain. The CDR3 has 12 residues. V dropped 6 bases and J dropped 4 bases, with 9 bases sitting between them. Germline V gene sequence: CDR1 MNHEY, CDR2 SMNVEV (reference sequence). The DNA of the CDR3 is TGTGCCAGCAGACAGATGGGCACTGAAGCTTTCTTT. Translated, it gives CASRQMGTEAFF.